This T cell receptor beta chain came from a study of monozygotic twins with inflammatory bowel disease. Study-wide results and caveats: Healthy co-twins exceeded IBD patients in TCRbeta diversity as measured by inverse Simpson. Treatment differences in immunosuppression may have added variability to the repertoires of patients.

As to this clonotype: Antigen specificity is unknown.

Germline CDR1 SGHRS, CDR2 YFSETQ. CDR3 length equals 12 residues. TCRdb re-called the 5' RACE reads and catalogs CDR3 proteins one per entry, DNA excluded. This sample contains around 450,000 distinct CDR3 sequences. Collection yielded roughly 2.3 ml of blood per donor. Input material: blood. This clonotype originated in a human donor with ulcerative colitis or Crohn's disease, or a healthy co-twin of an affected twin (not recorded which). The chain recombines TRBV5-1 with TRBJ2-7. The CDR3 sequence: CASSLDFYEQYF. The entire variable domain, with the rest obtained from reference TRBV5-1 and TRBJ2-7, is as follows: KAGVTQTPRYLIKTRGQQVTLSCSPISGHRSVSWYQQTPGQGLQFLFEYFSETQRNKGNFPGRFSGRQFSNSRSEMNVSTLELGDSALYLCASSLDFYEQYFGPGTRLTVT.